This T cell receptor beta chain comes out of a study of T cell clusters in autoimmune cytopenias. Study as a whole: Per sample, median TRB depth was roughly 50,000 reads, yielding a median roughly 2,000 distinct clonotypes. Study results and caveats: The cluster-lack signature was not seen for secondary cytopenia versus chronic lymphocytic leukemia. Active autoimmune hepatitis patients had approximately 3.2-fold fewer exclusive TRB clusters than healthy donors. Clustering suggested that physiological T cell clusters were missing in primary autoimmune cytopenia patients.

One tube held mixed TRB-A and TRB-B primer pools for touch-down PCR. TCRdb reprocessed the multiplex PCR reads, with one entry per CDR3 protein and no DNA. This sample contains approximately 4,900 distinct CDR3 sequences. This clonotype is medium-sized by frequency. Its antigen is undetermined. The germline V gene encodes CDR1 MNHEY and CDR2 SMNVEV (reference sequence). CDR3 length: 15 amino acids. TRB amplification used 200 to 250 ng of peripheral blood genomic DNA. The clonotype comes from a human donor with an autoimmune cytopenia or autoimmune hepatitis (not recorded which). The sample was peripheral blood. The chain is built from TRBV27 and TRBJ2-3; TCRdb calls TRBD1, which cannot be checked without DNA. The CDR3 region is CASSSPGPRTDTQYF.